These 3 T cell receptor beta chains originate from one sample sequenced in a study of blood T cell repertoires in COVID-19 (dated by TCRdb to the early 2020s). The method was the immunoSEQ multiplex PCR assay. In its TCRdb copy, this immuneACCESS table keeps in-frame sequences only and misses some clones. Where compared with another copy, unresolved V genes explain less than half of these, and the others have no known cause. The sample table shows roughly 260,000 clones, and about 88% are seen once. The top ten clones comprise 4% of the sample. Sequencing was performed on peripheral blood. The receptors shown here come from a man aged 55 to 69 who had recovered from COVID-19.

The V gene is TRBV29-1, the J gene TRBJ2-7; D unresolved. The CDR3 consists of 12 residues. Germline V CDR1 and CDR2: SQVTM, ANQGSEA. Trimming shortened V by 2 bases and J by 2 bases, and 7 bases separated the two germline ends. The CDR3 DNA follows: TGCAGCGTTGAATCAGGTGCCTACGAGCAGTACTTC. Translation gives CSVESGAYEQYF.

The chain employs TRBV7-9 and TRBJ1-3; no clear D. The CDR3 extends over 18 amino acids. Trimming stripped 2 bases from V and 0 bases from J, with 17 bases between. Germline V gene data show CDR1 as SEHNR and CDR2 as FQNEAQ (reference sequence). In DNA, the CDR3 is TGTGCCAGCAGCTTAAGGCGCCAGGCGATCAGCTCTGGAAACACCATATATTTT. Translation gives CASSLRRQAISSGNTIYF. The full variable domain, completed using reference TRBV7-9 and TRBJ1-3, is DTGVSQNPRHKITKRGQNVTFRCDPISEHNRLYWYRQTLGQGPEFLTYFQNEAQLEKSRLLSDRFSAERPKGSFSTLEIQRTEQGDSAMYLCASSLRRQAISSGNTIYFGEGSWLTVV.

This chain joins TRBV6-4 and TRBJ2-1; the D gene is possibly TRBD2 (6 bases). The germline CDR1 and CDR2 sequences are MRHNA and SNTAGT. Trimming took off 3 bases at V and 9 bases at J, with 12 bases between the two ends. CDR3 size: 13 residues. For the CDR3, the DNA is TGTGCCAGCAGTGAAAGCGGGTTCGGTGAGCAGTTCTTC. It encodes CASSESGFGEQFF.